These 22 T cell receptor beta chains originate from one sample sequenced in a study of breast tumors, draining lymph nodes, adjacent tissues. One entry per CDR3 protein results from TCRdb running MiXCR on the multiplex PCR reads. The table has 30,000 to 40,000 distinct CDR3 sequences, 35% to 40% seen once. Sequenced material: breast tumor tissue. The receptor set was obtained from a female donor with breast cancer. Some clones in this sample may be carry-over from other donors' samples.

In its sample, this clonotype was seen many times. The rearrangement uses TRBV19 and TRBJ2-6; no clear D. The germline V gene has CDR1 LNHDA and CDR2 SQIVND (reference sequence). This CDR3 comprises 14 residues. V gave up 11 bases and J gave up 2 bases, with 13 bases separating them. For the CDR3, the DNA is TGTGCCGCTGCGACACACCCTGGGGCCAACGTCCTGACTTTC. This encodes CAAATHPGANVLTF.

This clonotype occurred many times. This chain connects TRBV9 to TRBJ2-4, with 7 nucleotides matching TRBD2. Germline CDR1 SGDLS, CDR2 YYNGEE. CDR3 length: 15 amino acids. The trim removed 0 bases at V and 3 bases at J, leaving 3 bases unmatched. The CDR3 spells CASSVGRGVKNIQYF. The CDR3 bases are TGTGCCAGCAGCGTAGGACGGGGGGTCAAAAACATTCAGTACTTC.

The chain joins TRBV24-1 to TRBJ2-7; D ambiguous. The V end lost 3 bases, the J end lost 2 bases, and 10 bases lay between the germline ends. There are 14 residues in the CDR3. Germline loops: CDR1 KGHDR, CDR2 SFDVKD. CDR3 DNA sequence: TGTGCCACCAGTGATAGGGTCGGGCCCTACGAGCAGTACTTC. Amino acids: CATSDRVGPYEQYF.

This CDR3 is CASSPRGGGRAVDTQYF. In nucleotides, the CDR3 is TGTGCCAGCAGCCCCCGAGGAGGCGGGAGGGCCGTGGATACGCAGTATTTT. The chain recombines TRBV7-2 with TRBJ2-3; 9 bases map to TRBD2. The germline CDR1 and CDR2 sequences are SGHTA and FQGNSA. The CDR3 length is 17 residues. V dropped 5 bases and J dropped 6; count of bases not matched to a gene: 15.

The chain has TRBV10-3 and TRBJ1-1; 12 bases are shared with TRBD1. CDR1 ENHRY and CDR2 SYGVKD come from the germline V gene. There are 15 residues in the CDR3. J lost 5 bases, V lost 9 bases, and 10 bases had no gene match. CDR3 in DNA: TGTGCCATAGGGACAGGGGGCTCTACGAGGACTGAAGCTTTCTTT. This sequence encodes CAIGTGGSTRTEAFF.

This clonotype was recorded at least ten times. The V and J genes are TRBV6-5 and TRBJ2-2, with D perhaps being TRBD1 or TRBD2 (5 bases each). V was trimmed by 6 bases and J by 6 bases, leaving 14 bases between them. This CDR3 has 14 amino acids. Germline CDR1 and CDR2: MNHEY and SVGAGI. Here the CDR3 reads CASRPGPMAGELFF. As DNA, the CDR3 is TGTGCCAGCAGGCCGGGACCTATGGCCGGGGAGCTGTTTTTT.

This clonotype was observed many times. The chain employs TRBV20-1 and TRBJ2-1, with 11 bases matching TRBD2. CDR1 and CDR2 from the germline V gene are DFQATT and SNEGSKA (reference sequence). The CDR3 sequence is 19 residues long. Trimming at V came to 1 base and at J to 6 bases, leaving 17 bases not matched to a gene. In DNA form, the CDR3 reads TGCAGTGCTAGAGTAACCGGGACTAGCGGACCTAGGGGTATCAATGAGCAGTTCTTC. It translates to CSARVTGTSGPRGINEQFF.

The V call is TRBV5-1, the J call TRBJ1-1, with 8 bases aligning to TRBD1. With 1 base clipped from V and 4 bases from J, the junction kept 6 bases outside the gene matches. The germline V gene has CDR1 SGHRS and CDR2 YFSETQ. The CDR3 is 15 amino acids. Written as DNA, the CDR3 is TGCGCCAGCAGCTTGCAGGACAGGGTTGTCACTGAAGCTTTCTTT. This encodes CASSLQDRVVTEAFF.

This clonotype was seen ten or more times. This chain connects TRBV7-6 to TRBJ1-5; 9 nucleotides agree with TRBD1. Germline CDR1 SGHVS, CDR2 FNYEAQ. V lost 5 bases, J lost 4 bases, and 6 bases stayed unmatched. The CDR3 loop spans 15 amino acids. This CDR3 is CASSPGTGWNQPQHF. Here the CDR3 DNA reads TGTGCCAGCAGCCCAGGGACAGGGTGGAATCAGCCCCAGCATTTT.

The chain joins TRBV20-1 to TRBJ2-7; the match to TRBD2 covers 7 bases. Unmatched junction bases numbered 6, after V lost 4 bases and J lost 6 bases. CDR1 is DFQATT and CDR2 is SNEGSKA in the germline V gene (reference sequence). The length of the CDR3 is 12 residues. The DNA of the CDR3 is TGCAGTGCTACTCTACTAGCGAGCGAGCAGTACTTC. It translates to CSATLLASEQYF.

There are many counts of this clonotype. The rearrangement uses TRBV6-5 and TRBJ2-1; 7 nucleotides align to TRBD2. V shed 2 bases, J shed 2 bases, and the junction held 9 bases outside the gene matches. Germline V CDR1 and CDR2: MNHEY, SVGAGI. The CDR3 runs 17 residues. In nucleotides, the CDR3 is TGTGCCAGCAGTTACGGTCTGGCTAGCGGTACCTACAATGAGCAGTTCTTC. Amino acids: CASSYGLASGTYNEQFF.

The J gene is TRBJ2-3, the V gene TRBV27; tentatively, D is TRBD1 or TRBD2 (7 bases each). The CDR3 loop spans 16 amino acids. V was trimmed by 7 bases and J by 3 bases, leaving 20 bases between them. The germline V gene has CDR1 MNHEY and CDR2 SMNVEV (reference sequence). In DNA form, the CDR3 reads TGTGCCAGCAATTTGAGGGCAGGGGGGGGTACAGATACGCAGTATTTT. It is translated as CASNLRAGGGTDTQYF.

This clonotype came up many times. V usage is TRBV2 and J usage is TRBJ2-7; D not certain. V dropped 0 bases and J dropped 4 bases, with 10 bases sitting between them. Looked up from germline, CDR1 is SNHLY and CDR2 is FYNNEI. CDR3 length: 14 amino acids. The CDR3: CASSEAEWAYEQYF. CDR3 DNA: TGTGCCAGCAGTGAAGCGGAGTGGGCGTACGAGCAGTACTTC.

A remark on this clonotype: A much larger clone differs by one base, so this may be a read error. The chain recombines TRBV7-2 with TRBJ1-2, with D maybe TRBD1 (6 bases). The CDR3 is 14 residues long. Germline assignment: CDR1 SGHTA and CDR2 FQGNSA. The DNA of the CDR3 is TGTGCCAGCAGCTCGACCCCGGCAGGGGAAGGCTTCACCTTC. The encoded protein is CASSSTPAGEGFTF.

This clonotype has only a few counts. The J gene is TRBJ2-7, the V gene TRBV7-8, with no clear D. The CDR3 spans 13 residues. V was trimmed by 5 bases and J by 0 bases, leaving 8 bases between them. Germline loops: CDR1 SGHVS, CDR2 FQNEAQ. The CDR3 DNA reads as TGTGCCAGCAGCCCAGGAACCTCCTACGAGCAGTACTTC. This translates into CASSPGTSYEQYF. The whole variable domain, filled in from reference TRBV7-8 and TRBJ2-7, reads GAGVSQSPRYKVAKRGQDVALRCDPISGHVSLFWYQQALGQGPEFLTYFQNEAQLDKSGLPSDRFFAERPEGSVSTLKIQRTQQEDSAVYLCASSPGTSYEQYFGPGTRLTVT.

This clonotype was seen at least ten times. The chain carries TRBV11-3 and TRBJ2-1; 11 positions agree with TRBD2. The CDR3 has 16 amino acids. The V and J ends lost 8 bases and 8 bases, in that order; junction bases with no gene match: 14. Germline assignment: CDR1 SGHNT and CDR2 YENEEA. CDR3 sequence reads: CASAEGLAGGRDEQFF. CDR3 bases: TGTGCCAGCGCAGAAGGACTAGCGGGTGGGCGGGATGAGCAGTTCTTC.

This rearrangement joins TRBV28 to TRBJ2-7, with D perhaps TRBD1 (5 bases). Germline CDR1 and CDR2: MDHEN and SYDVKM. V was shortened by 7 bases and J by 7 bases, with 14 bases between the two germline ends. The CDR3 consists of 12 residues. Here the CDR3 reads CASTVKGEEQYF. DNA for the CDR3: TGTGCCAGCACCGTAAAAGGGGAAGAGCAGTACTTC. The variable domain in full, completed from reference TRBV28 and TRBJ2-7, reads DVKVTQSSRYLVKRTGEKVFLECVQDMDHENMFWYRQDPGLGLRLIYFSYDVKMKEKGDIPEGYSVSREKKERFSLILESASTNQTSMYLCASTVKGEEQYFGPGTRLTVT.

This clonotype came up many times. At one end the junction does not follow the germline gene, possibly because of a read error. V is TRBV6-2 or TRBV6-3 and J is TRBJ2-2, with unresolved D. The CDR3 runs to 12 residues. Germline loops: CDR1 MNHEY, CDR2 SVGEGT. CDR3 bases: TGCCTCTCTGGCCGGGCCCACGGGGAGCTGTTTTTT. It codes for CLSGRAHGELFF.

CDR3 nucleotides: TGTGCCAGCAGCCGGGCCTCCCAAGAGACCCAGTACTTC. Translated: CASSRASQETQYF. This chain connects TRBV7-4 to TRBJ2-5; D not resolved. V lost 5 bases to trimming and J lost 1 base, with 8 bases between them. Germline V gives CDR1 SGHVT, CDR2 SQSDAQ. The CDR3 sequence is 13 residues long.

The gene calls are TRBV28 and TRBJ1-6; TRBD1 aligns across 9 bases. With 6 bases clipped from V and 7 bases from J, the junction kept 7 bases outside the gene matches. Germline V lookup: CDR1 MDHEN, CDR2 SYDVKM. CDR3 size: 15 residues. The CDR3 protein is CASSLYRGLNSPLHF. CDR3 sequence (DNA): TGTGCCAGCAGCCTTTACAGGGGGCTAAATTCACCCCTCCACTTT.

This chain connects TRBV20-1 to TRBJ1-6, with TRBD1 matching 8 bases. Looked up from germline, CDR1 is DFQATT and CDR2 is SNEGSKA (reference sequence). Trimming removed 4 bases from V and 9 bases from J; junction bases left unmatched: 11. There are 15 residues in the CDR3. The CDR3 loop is CSANRGQGESSPLHF. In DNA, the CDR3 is TGCAGTGCTAACCGCGGACAGGGCGAAAGTTCACCCCTCCACTTT.

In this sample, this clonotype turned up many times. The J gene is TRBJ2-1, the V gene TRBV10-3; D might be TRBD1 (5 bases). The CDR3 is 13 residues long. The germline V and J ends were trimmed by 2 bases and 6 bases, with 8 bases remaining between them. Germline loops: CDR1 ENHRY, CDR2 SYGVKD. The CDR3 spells CAISELGANEQFF. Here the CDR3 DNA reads TGTGCCATCAGTGAGCTAGGGGCCAATGAGCAGTTCTTC.